This TCR beta chain is from a study of T cell responses to AZD1222 COVID-19 vaccine. The study, taken as a whole, reports: Clonal diversity was possibly underestimated, and the donors were mostly white British, with more females. With dominance at 160-218 and 743-854, vaccine-associated CD4 TCRs spanned spike. Elevations in Spike-specific TCR breadth and depth followed administration of two AZD1222 doses.

Germline assignment: CDR1 SQVTM and CDR2 ANQGSEA. The CDR3 covers 11 residues. Trimming pared 7 bases from V and 7 bases from J, leaving 10 bases between. The repertoire was sequenced with immunoSEQ multiplex PCR; TCRdb's copy has only in-frame clones and lacks some. This table has 65,000 to 75,000 clones, over 70% appearing once. This clone was found a few times. Antigen: not known. The source of this sequence is an adult who received the AZD1222 COVID-19 vaccine. This specimen consisted of peripheral blood, obtained 28 days after the second AZD1222 dose. V and J are TRBV29-1 and TRBJ2-2; D ambiguous. CDR3 residues: CSAELIGELFF. The CDR3 nucleotides read TGCAGCGCGGAGTTAATCGGGGAGCTGTTTTTT.